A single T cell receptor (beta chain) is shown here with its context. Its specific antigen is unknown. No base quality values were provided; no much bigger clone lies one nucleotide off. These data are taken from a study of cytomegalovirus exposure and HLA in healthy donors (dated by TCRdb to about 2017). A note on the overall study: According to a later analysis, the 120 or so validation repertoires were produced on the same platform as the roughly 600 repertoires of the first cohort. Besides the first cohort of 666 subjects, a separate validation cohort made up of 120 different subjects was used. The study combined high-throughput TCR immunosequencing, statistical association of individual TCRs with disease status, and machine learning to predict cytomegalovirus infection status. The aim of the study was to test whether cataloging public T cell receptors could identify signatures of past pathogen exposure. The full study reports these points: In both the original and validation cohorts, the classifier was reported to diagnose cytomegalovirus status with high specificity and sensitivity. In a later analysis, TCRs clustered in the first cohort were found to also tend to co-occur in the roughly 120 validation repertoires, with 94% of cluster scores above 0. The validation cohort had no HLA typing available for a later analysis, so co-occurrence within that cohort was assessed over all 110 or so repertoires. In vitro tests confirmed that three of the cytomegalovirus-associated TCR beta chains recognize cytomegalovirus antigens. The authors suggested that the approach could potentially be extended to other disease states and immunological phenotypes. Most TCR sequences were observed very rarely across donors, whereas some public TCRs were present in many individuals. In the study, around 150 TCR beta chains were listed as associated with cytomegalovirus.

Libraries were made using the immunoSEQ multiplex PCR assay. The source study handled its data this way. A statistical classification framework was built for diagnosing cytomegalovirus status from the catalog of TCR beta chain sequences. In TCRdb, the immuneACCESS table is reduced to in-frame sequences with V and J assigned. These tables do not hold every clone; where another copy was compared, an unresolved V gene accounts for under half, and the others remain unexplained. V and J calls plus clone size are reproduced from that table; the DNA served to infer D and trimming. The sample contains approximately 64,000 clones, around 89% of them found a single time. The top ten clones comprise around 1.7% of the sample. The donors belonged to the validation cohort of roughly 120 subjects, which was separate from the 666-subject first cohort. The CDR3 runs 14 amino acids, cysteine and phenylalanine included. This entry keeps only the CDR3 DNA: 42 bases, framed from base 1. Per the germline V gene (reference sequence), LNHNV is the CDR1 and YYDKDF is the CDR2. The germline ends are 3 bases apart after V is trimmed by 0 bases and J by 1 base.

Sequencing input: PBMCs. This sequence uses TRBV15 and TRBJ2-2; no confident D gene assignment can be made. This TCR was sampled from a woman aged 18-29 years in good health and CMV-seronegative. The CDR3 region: CATSRDQNTGELFF. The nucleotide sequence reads TGTGCCACCAGCAGAGACCAGAACACCGGGGAGCTGTTTTTT. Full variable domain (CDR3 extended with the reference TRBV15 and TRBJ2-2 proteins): DAMVIQNPRYQVTQFGKPVTLSCSQTLNHNVMYWYQQKSSQAPKLLFHYYDKDFNNEADTPDNFQSRRPNTSFCFLDIRSPGLGDTAMYLCATSRDQNTGELFFGEGSRLTVL.